Detailed here is one T cell receptor beta chain. Under the authors' procedure: Scientists estimated how many nucleated cells there were by amplifying reference gene primers. Profiling relied on immunoSEQ multiplex PCR, and the TCRdb table lists in-frame clones only, not all of them. V and J calls and clone size are copied from that table; D and trimming were computed from the DNA. This table has about 160,000 clones, around 81% appearing once. This entry comes from a study of blood T cell repertoires in COVID-19. The overall study: Material from acute and convalescent COVID-19 was sourced from the United States, Italy and Spain.

Across about 22 US areas, participants ranged in age from 18 to 89 years. Germline V lookup: CDR1 MGHRA, CDR2 YSYEKL. V shed 2 bases and J shed 6 bases, with 16 bases lying between them. This CDR3 spans 15 amino acids. The source is a man aged 35-49 years who had recovered from COVID-19. The specimen sequenced was PBMCs or T cells enriched from blood (not recorded which). V is TRBV4-1 and J is TRBJ1-1; TRBD1 is a possible D gene (6 bases). The CDR3 spells CASSQFMAPGAEAFF. The DNA for the CDR3 is TGCGCCAGCAGCCAATTTATGGCCCCAGGGGCTGAAGCTTTCTTT.